The clone carrying this T cell receptor (beta chain) was seen more than once but under ten times. Original methodology: Reference gene primer amplification in the assay estimated nucleated cell counts. Libraries were prepared by immunoSEQ multiplex PCR; TCRdb keeps only in-frame clonotypes and omits some of them. The DNA was the basis for D and trimming; V, J and clone size are from that table. The table shows fewer than 400,000 clones, with about 85% occurring only once. The record originates from a study of blood T cell repertoires in COVID-19. Study summary: COVID-19 samples, acute and convalescent, were from the United States, Italy and Spain. The cDNA or gDNA used as material had been derived from T cells, B-cell-depleted T cells, or PBMCs.

V lost 8 bases to trimming and J lost 9 bases, with 17 bases between them. Germline CDR1 ENHRY, CDR2 SYGVKD. There are 14 residues in the CDR3. The gene calls are TRBV10-3 and TRBJ1-6, with D hard to call. Material for sequencing was peripheral blood. The TCR was taken from a woman aged 18 to 35 with acute or convalescent COVID-19. The CDR3 DNA sequence: TGTGCCATCTCCCCGGACTTCCTGGGTTCACCCCTCCACTTT. This codes for CAISPDFLGSPLHF.